The entry that follows covers one T cell receptor beta chain sequence. It has no known antigen specificity. Base qualities are not provided; no much larger clone lies one nucleotide away. The data originate from a study of blood T cell repertoires in COVID-19 (dated by TCRdb to 2020 to 2022). Study-level background: Collaborator samples came from the United States, Italy and Spain and covered acute and convalescent phases of COVID-19. The material from the prospective study consisted of cDNA or gDNA derived from T cells, B-cell-depleted T cells, or PBMCs. Subjects who had been exposed to COVID-19, were actively infected with it, or had recovered from it provided the deeply sampled blood TCRbeta repertoires that made up the dataset. The repertoires were released in a freely available public database intended as a resource for research on the immune response to SARS-CoV-2. The samples were drawn from the first 160 participants of the ongoing ImmuneRACE study and from 950 to 1,500 subjects provided by 6 global collaborators. Sample metadata almost always included a de-identified subject ID, COVID-19 status, age in years and sex. Where HLA class I and class II types were available, the types were taken from metadata supplied by the sample provider, not from assay-based typing.

Via the germline V gene (reference sequence), CDR1 is LGHDT and CDR2 YNNKEL. The CDR3, cysteine through phenylalanine, is 15 amino acids long. Only CDR3 DNA remains: 45 bases, in frame from the first base. V has 1 base trimmed and J has 7 bases trimmed; junction bases matching no gene number 7. One collaborating source in Seattle enrolled patients while the patients were actively infected and followed the patients over time throughout the course of disease. The collaborating institutions used their own protocols to collect whole blood in K2EDTA tubes. For TCRbeta analysis, collaborators shipped samples in one of three forms: frozen whole blood, isolated PBMCs, or DNA extracted from either of those sample types. What the research found in general, with its limitations: Clinical and demographic metadata were provided uncurated, with the amount varying by source and participant.

TCRbeta CDR3 regions were amplified from genomic DNA using the immunoSEQ Assay, a bias-controlled multiplex PCR. The original pipeline was this. Within the assay, amplification of reference gene primers was used to estimate how many nucleated cells each sample contained. Sequence reads were collapsed and filtered to measure the absolute abundance of every unique TCRbeta CDR3 rearrangement. Productive Simpson clonality was computed per sample as the square root of Simpson's diversity index over productive rearrangements. TCRdb obtained this table from immuneACCESS and retained in-frame rearrangements with V and J assigned. These tables miss some clones; where compared with another copy, unresolved V genes account for less than half of the shortfall, and the remainder is unexplained. V and J calls and clone size are given by that table; D and trimming were obtained from the DNA. The sample table holds approximately 36,000 clones, of which about three quarters were seen once. More than 9% of the sample is taken by the ten largest.

The sample taken for sequencing was peripheral blood. The rearrangement joined TRBV3-1 (or the pseudogene TRBV3-2) to TRBJ2-1; 7 junctional bases match TRBD1. The receptor was derived from a man between 65 and 85 years old with COVID-19, enrolled during active disease. The sequenced DNA: TGTGCCAGCAGCCAAGGGACAGGCCCAAGGAATGAGCAGTTCTTC. Its translation reads: CASSQGTGPRNEQFF.